This T cell receptor (beta chain) was retrieved from a study of blood T cell repertoires in COVID-19. Germline V gives CDR1 SEHNR, CDR2 FQNEAQ (reference sequence). V lost 2 bases to trimming and J lost 1 base, with 12 bases between them. There are 15 residues in the CDR3. Sequencing used immunoSEQ multiplex PCR; TCRdb keeps in-frame clones, though not all of them. Seen here are some 89,000 clones, about 92% observed once, and the top ten hold about 2%. Sequenced input: peripheral blood. The sequence was collected from a man aged 45-60 years with acute or convalescent COVID-19. The chain combines TRBV7-9 with TRBJ2-7, with a tentative D call TRBD2 (5 bases). CDR3 sequence (DNA): TGTGCCAGCAGCTTATTAGAGGGCAGATCCTACGAGCAGTACTTC. The encoded protein is CASSLLEGRSYEQYF.